This T cell receptor (beta chain) was documented in a study of tissue T cells after allogeneic stem cell transplantation. Study overall: Of the grafts for graft-versus-host disease patients, several were unmodified and three CD34-selected. Every graft-versus-host disease patient had gastrointestinal disease and got several lines of graft-versus-host disease therapy.

To note about this clone: Its antigen is unknown.

Study results and caveats: Few T cell clones were shared across patients, but motif clusters showed tissue-specific shared signatures.

This CDR3 spans 15 amino acids. Assay: immunoSEQ multiplex PCR; the TCRdb copy retains only in-frame clones and omits some. The data show 25,000 to 35,000 clones, approximately 85% seen once. The sequence was obtained from a woman between 18 and 55 years old who later had graft-versus-host disease after an allogeneic stem cell transplant. The input for sequencing was blood, taken before transplantation. The chain joins TRBV21-1 to TRBJ1-3; TRBD1, the D gene given by the table, was not confirmed from the DNA. TRBV21-1 constitutes a pseudogene. Written as DNA, the CDR3 is TGTGCCAGCAGCAAAGTTACAATAACTGGAAACACCATATATTTT. Translation: CASSKVTITGNTIYF.